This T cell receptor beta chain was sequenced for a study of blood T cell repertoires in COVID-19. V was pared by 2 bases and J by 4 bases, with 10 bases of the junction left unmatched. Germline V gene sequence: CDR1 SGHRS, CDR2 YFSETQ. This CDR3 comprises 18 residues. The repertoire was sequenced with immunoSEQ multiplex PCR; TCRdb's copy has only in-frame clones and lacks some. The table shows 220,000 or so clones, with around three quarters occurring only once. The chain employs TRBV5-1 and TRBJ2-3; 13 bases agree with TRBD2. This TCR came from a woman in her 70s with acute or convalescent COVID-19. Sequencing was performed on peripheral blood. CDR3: CASSLSRTSGSLADTQYF. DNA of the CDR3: TGCGCCAGCAGCTTATCTAGGACTAGCGGGAGTCTCGCAGATACGCAGTATTTT.